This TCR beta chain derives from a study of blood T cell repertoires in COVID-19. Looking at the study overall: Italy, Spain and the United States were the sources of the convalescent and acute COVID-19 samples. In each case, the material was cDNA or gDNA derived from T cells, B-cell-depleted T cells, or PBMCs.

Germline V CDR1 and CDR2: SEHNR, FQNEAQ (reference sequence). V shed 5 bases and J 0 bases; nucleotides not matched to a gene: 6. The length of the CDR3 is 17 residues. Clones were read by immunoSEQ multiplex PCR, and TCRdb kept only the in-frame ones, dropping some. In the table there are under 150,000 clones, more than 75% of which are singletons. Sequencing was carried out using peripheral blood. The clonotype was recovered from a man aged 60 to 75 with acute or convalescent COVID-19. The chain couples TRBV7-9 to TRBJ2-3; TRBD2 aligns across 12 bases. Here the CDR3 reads CASSLRTSGISTDTQYF. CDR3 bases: TGTGCCAGCAGCCTCCGGACTAGCGGGATTAGCACAGATACGCAGTATTTT. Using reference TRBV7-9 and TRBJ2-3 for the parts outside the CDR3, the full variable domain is DTGVSQNPRHKITKRGQNVTFRCDPISEHNRLYWYRQTLGQGPEFLTYFQNEAQLEKSRLLSDRFSAERPKGSFSTLEIQRTEQGDSAMYLCASSLRTSGISTDTQYFGPGTRLTVL.